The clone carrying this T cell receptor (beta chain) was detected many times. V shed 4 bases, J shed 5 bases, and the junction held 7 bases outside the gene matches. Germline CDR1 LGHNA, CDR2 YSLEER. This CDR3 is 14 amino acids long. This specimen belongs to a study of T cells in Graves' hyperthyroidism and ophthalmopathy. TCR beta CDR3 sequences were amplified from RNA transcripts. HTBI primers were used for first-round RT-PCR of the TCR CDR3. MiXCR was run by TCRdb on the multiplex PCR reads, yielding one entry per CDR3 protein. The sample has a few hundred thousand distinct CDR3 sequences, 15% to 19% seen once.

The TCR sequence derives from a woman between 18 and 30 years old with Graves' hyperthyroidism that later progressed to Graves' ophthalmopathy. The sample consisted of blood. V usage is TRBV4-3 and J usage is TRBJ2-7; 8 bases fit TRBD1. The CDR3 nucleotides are TGCGCCAGCAGCCCCCGGACAGGGAGCCACGAGCAGTACTTC. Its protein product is CASSPRTGSHEQYF.